This passage covers 14 T cell receptor beta chains from one sample sequenced in a study of shared clonotypes between healthy human individuals. Only in-frame clones appear in the TCRdb table, and some are missing; sequencing was by immunoSEQ multiplex PCR. Here the sample spans roughly 2 million clones, 85% to 95% being singletons. CD45RO-negative, CCR7-selected cells formed the naive CD8 fraction, which excluded terminally differentiated effector memory CD45RA+ cells. Material: naive CD8+ T cells sorted from blood. The origin of the receptors is a man in his late teens or twenties in good health.

V is TRBV30 and J is TRBJ2-1; no reliable D call. This CDR3 contains 15 residues. V was trimmed by 0 bases and J by 5 bases, leaving 14 bases between them. Germline V gene sequence: CDR1 GTSNPN, CDR2 SVGIG (reference sequence). The chain's CDR3 is CAWSVLTESHNEQFF. The CDR3 coding sequence is TGTGCCTGGAGTGTACTTACGGAGTCCCACAATGAGCAGTTCTTC.

V usage is TRBV9 and J usage is TRBJ2-7, with a possible D match to TRBD1 (5 bases). Trimming stripped 2 bases from V and 0 bases from J, with 9 bases between. The V gene's germline CDR1 is SGDLS and CDR2 YYNGEE. The CDR3 sequence is 14 residues long. The CDR3 DNA reads as TGTGCCAGCAGCGTTCAGGGCAACTCCTACGAGCAGTACTTC. Protein product: CASSVQGNSYEQYF.

The chain carries TRBV7-9 and TRBJ2-5; D may be TRBD2 (6 bases). V lost 3 bases to trimming and J lost 1 base, with 15 bases between them. Germline values: CDR1 SEHNR, CDR2 FQNEAQ (reference sequence). This CDR3 is 16 amino acids long. The chain's CDR3 is CASSLAYGGFQETQYF. CDR3 coding DNA: TGTGCCAGCAGCTTGGCTTACGGGGGATTCCAAGAGACCCAGTACTTC.

This sequence joins TRBV25-1 and TRBJ2-7; 7 nucleotides align to TRBD1. J was trimmed by 6 bases and V by 6 bases; bases with no gene match: 5. This CDR3 region has 12 residues. Germline V gene data show CDR1 as MGHDK and CDR2 as SYGVNS. CDR3 protein: CASRLTGSEQYF. As DNA, the CDR3 is TGTGCCAGCAGACTGACAGGGTCCGAGCAGTACTTC.

This chain joins TRBV27 and TRBJ2-3, with TRBD1 as a possible D gene (7 bases). CDR3 length: 14 residues. With 3 bases removed from V and 2 bases from J, the gap between germline ends came to 9 bases. Germline assignment: CDR1 MNHEY and CDR2 SMNVEV (reference sequence). The CDR3 nucleotides are TGTGCCAGCAGTTTCAGGGGGGTCACAGATACGCAGTATTTT. Its protein product is CASSFRGVTDTQYF.

This rearrangement joins TRBV19 to TRBJ2-3, with D tentatively TRBD1 or TRBD2 (5 bases each). Germline V gene data show CDR1 as LNHDA and CDR2 as SQIVND (reference sequence). This CDR3 is built from 14 residues. The V end lost 3 bases, the J end lost 4 bases, and 11 bases lay between the germline ends. As DNA, the CDR3 is TGTGCCAGTAGTATCCAGGGACCAGCAGATACGCAGTATTTT. This sequence encodes CASSIQGPADTQYF.

J is TRBJ1-2 and V is TRBV20-1; perhaps TRBD1 as D (5 bases). Trimming removed 1 base at V and 10 bases at J, with 10 bases between. The CDR3 runs 11 residues. CDR1 is DFQATT, CDR2 SNEGSKA, per germline (reference sequence). The CDR3 DNA is TGCAGTGCTAGAGCGAGGGGCCACTACACCTTC. Translated, it gives CSARARGHYTF.

A remark on this clone: The same CDR3 is also encoded by other DNA sequences in this sample. V usage is TRBV30 and J usage is TRBJ2-7; D might be TRBD2 (5 bases). The CDR3 runs 13 residues. Germline V CDR1 and CDR2: GTSNPN, SVGIG (reference sequence). V dropped 0 bases and J dropped 6 bases, with 12 bases sitting between them. CDR3 DNA sequence: TGTGCCTGGAGTGTAGCCCAAGGACTCGAGCAGTACTTC. Translation gives CAWSVAQGLEQYF.

This chain connects TRBV5-6 to TRBJ2-1; D is perhaps TRBD2 (7 bases). The CDR3 is made up of 14 amino acids. The germline V gene encodes CDR1 SGHDT and CDR2 YYEEEE. V was shortened by 4 bases and J by 4 bases, with 12 bases between the two germline ends. The CDR3 is CASSGRDTYNEQFF. The CDR3 region has the DNA TGTGCCAGCAGCGGGAGGGACACATACAATGAGCAGTTCTTC.

On this clone itself: Additional DNA sequences in this sample encode the identical CDR3. This sequence joins TRBV4-1 and TRBJ2-7; 7 bases are a match to TRBD1. The V and J ends lost 2 bases and 0 bases, in that order; junction bases with no gene match: 4. This CDR3 has 15 amino acids. CDR1 and CDR2 from the germline V gene are MGHRA and YSYEKL. In DNA, the CDR3 is TGCGCCAGCAGCCAAAAGGACAGGAGCTCCTACGAGCAGTACTTC. This sequence encodes CASSQKDRSSYEQYF.

This clone was counted a single time. The CDR3 here is CAWRQTGDETQYF. The CDR3 DNA follows: TGTGCCTGGAGACAAACGGGTGATGAGACCCAGTACTTC. The V call is TRBV30, the J call TRBJ2-5, with D hard to call. CDR1 is GTSNPN, CDR2 SVGIG, per germline (reference sequence). The CDR3 contains 13 residues. V was pared by 3 bases and J by 5 bases, with 13 bases between.

V usage is TRBV7-9 and J usage is TRBJ1-2; 7 positions match TRBD1. CDR1 is SEHNR, CDR2 FQNEAQ, per germline (reference sequence). The CDR3 runs 14 residues. The J segment lost 8 bases and the V segment lost 5 bases, leaving 11 bases of the junction unmatched. CDR3 in DNA: TGTGCCAGCAGCCCCGCGGCAGGGGGGGAAGGCTACACCTTC. Encoded protein: CASSPAAGGEGYTF.

The chain is built from TRBV5-6 and TRBJ1-2; no firm D call. V was clipped by 8 bases and J by 8 bases, with 16 bases between them. CDR3 length equals 12 residues. The germline V gene has CDR1 SGHDT and CDR2 YYEEEE. CDR3 sequence reads: CASSQDPGGYTF. CDR3 in DNA: TGTGCCAGTTCTCAGGATCCAGGAGGCTACACCTTC.

The V call is TRBV10-2, the J call TRBJ2-5; TRBD2 agrees at 9 bases. The CDR3 has 16 amino acids. J lost 2 bases, V lost 6 bases, and 10 bases had no gene match. CDR1 and CDR2 (germline): WSHSY, SAAADI. CDR3 sequence reads: CASRESLAGNQETQYF. The CDR3 nucleotides read TGCGCCAGCAGAGAATCCCTAGCGGGGAATCAAGAGACCCAGTACTTC.